What follows describes a single T cell receptor (beta chain). Its antigen is not known. One end of the junction varies from germline; a read error may be responsible. This entry belongs to a study of T cell repertoires in cytomegalovirus infection. Study background: An indication of both CMV infection and matching HLA type came from public TCR beta signatures.

Study-level points and caveats: What dominated the ex vivo response were HLA-C-restricted CMV-specific TCR beta clonotypes.

TCRdb re-called the reads with MiXCR, one entry per CDR3 protein. The table records about 900,000 distinct CDR3 sequences, around 32% of them present only once. The germline CDR1 and CDR2 sequences are LNHDA and SQIVND (reference sequence). This CDR3 has 14 residues. The chain carries TRBV19 and TRBJ1-5; D might be TRBD1 (5 bases). The starting material was cultured CD8+ T cells from PBMCs, obtained from culture after CMV antigen stimulation. This sequence was found in a human donor in good health (CMV status not recorded). Some clones in this sample may be carry-over from other donors' samples. In nucleotides, the CDR3 is TGTGGCAGTTCAGGGTTTCATAGCAATCAGCCCCAGCATTTT. Its translation: CGSSGFHSNQPQHF.